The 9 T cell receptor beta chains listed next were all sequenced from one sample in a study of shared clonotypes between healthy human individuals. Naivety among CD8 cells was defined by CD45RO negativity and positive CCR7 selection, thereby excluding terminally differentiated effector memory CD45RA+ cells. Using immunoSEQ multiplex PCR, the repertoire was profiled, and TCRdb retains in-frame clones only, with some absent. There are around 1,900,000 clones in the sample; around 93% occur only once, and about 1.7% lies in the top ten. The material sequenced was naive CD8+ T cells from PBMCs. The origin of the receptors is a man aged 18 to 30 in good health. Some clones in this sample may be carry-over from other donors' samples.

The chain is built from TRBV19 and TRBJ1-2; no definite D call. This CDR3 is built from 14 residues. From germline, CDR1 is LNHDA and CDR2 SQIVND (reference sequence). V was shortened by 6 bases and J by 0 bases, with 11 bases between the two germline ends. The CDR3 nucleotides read TGTGCCAGTAGCCCAAATGGAGCTAACTATGGCTACACCTTC. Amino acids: CASSPNGANYGYTF.

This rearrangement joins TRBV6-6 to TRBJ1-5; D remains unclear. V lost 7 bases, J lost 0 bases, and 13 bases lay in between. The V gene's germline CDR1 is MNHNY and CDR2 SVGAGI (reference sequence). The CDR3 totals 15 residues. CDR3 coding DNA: TGTGCCAGCACCCCCCGGCGGGATAGCAATCAGCCCCAGCATTTT. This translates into CASTPRRDSNQPQHF.

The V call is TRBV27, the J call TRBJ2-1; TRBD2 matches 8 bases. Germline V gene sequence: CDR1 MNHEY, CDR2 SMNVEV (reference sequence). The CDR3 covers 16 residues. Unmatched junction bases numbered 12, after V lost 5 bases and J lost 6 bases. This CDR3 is CASSPYIAGTANEQFF. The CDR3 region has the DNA TGTGCCAGCAGTCCGTACATAGCGGGAACCGCCAATGAGCAGTTCTTC.

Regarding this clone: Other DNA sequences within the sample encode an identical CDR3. The DNA of the CDR3 is TGTGCCAGCAGTTACAGCAGGGGCCAGGAAGCTTTCTTT. It yields the protein CASSYSRGQEAFF. The chain employs TRBV6-5 and TRBJ1-1, with D maybe TRBD1 (6 bases). Looked up from germline, CDR1 is MNHEY and CDR2 is SVGAGI. V was shortened by 2 bases and J by 8 bases, with 12 bases between the two germline ends. The CDR3 runs to 13 residues.

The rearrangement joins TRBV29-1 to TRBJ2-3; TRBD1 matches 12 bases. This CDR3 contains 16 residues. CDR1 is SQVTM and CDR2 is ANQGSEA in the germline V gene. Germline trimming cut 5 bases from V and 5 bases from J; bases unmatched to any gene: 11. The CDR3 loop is CSVSVGTGGAEDTQYF. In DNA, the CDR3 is TGCAGCGTTTCCGTAGGGACAGGGGGCGCGGAAGATACGCAGTATTTT.

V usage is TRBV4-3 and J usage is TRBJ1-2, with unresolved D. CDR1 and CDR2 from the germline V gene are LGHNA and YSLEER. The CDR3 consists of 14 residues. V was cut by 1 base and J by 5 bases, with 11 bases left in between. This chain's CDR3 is CASSQARTYYGYTF. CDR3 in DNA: TGCGCCAGCAGCCAAGCGAGGACGTATTATGGCTACACCTTC.

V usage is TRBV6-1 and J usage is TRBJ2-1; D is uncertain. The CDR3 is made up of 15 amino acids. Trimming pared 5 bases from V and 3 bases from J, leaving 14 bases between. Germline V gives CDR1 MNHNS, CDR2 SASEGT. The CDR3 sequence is CASSPSPLYYNEQFF. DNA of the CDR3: TGTGCCAGCAGTCCCTCGCCGTTATACTACAATGAGCAGTTCTTC.

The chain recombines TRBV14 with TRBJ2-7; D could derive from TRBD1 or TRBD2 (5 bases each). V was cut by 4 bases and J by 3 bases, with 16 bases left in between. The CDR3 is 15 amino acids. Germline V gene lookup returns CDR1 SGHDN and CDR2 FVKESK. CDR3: CASSLGPLNRYEQYF. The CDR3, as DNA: TGTGCCAGCAGCCTGGGACCGTTGAACCGCTACGAGCAGTACTTC.

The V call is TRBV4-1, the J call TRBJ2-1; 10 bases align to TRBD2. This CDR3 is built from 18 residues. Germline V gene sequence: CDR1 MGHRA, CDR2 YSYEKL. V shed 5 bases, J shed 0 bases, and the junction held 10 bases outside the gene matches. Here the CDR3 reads CASSFRLAGGASYNEQFF. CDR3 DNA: TGCGCCAGCAGCTTCCGACTAGCGGGTGGCGCCTCCTACAATGAGCAGTTCTTC.